This T cell receptor beta chain was profiled in a study of blood T cell repertoires in COVID-19. Germline CDR1 reads SGDLS; CDR2 reads YYNGEE. After removal of 6 bases from V and 4 bases from J, the junction contained 10 bases not matched to a gene. CDR3 length: 15 residues. Original processing notes: Nucleated cell counts were estimated from reference gene primer amplification. Data came from immunoSEQ multiplex PCR; TCRdb stores just in-frame clones and leaves some out. From that table come the V and J calls and clone size; the DNA was used to work out D and trimming. The data contain some 330,000 clones, more than 75% of them seen just once; the ten biggest clones take up roughly 4.1%.

This clonotype originated in a woman aged 45 to 65 with active or convalescent COVID-19. Sequencing was performed on peripheral blood. The chain combines TRBV9 with TRBJ1-5; 7 positions match TRBD1. The CDR3 region is CASNDRVEINQPQHF. In DNA form, the CDR3 reads TGTGCCAGCAACGACAGGGTCGAGATTAATCAGCCCCAGCATTTT.